These 20 T cell receptor beta chains came from one sample sequenced in a study of neoadjuvant anti-PD-1 for oral cavity cancer. Assay used: immunoSEQ multiplex PCR; TCRdb lists only in-frame clones, some missing. The repertoire holds 15,000 to 20,000 clones, around 62% seen once, with about 2.6% in the top ten. Sequences were derived from PBMCs, sampled before nivolumab (anti-PD-1) treatment. Receptors were obtained from a person between 35 and 79 years old with oral cavity squamous cell carcinoma.

The rearrangement uses TRBV30 and TRBJ2-2; 9 bases line up with TRBD1. Germline V gene lookup returns CDR1 GTSNPN and CDR2 SVGIG (reference sequence). J was trimmed by 4 bases and V by 8 bases; bases with no gene match: 5. The CDR3 spans 13 residues. The CDR3 protein is CAVGQGVTGELFF. CDR3 in DNA: TGTGCCGTGGGACAGGGAGTCACCGGGGAGCTGTTTTTT.

The chain combines TRBV19 with TRBJ2-3; D gene ambiguous. CDR1 LNHDA and CDR2 SQIVND come from the germline V gene (reference sequence). Trimming stripped 1 base from V and 4 bases from J, with 6 bases between. The CDR3 sequence is 13 residues long. The CDR3: CASSIGGADTQYF. CDR3 coding DNA: TGTGCCAGTAGTATAGGTGGGGCAGATACGCAGTATTTT. Drawing the rest from reference TRBV19 and TRBJ2-3, the complete variable domain is DGGITQSPKYLFRKEGQNVTLSCEQNLNHDAMYWYRQDPGQGLRLIYYSQIVNDFQKGDIAEGYSVSREKKESFPLTVTSAQKNPTAFYLCASSIGGADTQYFGPGTRLTVL.

The CDR3 DNA is TGCGCCAGCAGCTCCCGGGAGGCCGGGCCCAATGAGCAGTTCTTC. This encodes CASSSREAGPNEQFF. V is TRBV5-1 and J is TRBJ2-1, with 7 nucleotides matching TRBD2. Germline CDR1 and CDR2: SGHRS and YFSETQ. V was pared by 3 bases and J by 6 bases, with 9 bases of the junction left unmatched. There are 15 residues in the CDR3. The variable domain in full, completed from reference TRBV5-1 and TRBJ2-1, reads KAGVTQTPRYLIKTRGQQVTLSCSPISGHRSVSWYQQTPGQGLQFLFEYFSETQRNKGNFPGRFSGRQFSNSRSEMNVSTLELGDSALYLCASSSREAGPNEQFFGPGTRLTVL.

The chain recombines TRBV10-3 with TRBJ2-4, with D possibly being TRBD1 or TRBD2 (5 bases each). The CDR3 loop spans 12 amino acids. The germline CDR1 and CDR2 sequences are ENHRY and SYGVKD. With 2 bases removed from V and 6 bases from J, the gap between germline ends came to 5 bases. CDR3 amino acids: CAISEGGNIQYF. Written as DNA, the CDR3 is TGTGCCATCAGTGAGGGGGGAAACATTCAGTACTTC.

The rearrangement joins TRBV11-2 to TRBJ1-1; 9 nucleotides line up with TRBD1. V lost 5 bases to trimming and J lost 4 bases; unmatched junction nucleotides: 2. The germline V gene has CDR1 SGHAT and CDR2 FQNNGV. CDR3 length: 13 residues. Here the CDR3 DNA reads TGTGCCAGCAGCCTGGACAGGGGCACTGAAGCTTTCTTT. It encodes CASSLDRGTEAFF.

A few counts support this clone. The chain couples TRBV27 to TRBJ2-1, with unresolved D. The germline gives CDR1 MNHEY, CDR2 SMNVEV (reference sequence). Trimming cost V 2 bases and J 0 bases, with 8 bases left between them. This CDR3 region has 15 residues. The CDR3 protein is CASSLDQISYNEQFF. CDR3 bases: TGTGCCAGCAGTTTAGACCAAATCTCCTACAATGAGCAGTTCTTC.

J is TRBJ1-2 and V is TRBV6-5, with 12 positions matching TRBD1. V lost 7 bases and J lost 7; bases outside the gene matches: 7. The CDR3 is 14 amino acids. CDR1 MNHEY and CDR2 SVGAGI come from the germline V gene. CDR3 amino acids: CASTLGQGALGYTF. The CDR3 bases are TGTGCCAGCACTTTGGGACAGGGGGCGCTTGGCTACACCTTC.

The chain is built from TRBV2 and TRBJ2-5; TRBD2 matches 8 bases. This CDR3 spans 14 amino acids. With V trimmed by 3 bases and J by 3 bases, 3 bases remained unmatched. Germline V lookup: CDR1 SNHLY, CDR2 FYNNEI. CDR3 protein: CASSDGLAEETQYF. The CDR3 DNA sequence: TGTGCCAGCAGTGACGGACTAGCCGAAGAGACCCAGTACTTC.

The chain has TRBV27 and TRBJ2-7; D uncertain. Germline V CDR1 and CDR2: MNHEY, SMNVEV (reference sequence). The CDR3 contains 15 residues. Between the trimmed V and J ends, which lost 8 bases and 3 bases, there was a span of 20 bases. In DNA form, the CDR3 reads TGTGCCAGCTCTGCAAGAGGACCGCCCCTCTACGAGCAGTACTTC. This sequence encodes CASSARGPPLYEQYF.

CDR3 sequence (DNA): TGTGCCAGCAGTGAAGCTGGCAGGACGGGAGATACGCAGTATTTT. Protein sequence: CASSEAGRTGDTQYF. This chain links TRBV2 with TRBJ2-3, with unresolved D. The CDR3 is 15 residues long. Germline V gene sequence: CDR1 SNHLY, CDR2 FYNNEI. Trimming removed 0 bases at V and 5 bases at J, with 12 bases between. The complete variable domain, with remaining parts taken from reference TRBV2 and TRBJ2-3, reads EPEVTQTPSHQVTQMGQEVILRCVPISNHLYFYWYRQILGQKVEFLVSFYNNEISEKSEIFDDQFSVERPDGSNFTLKIRSTKLEDSAMYFCASSEAGRTGDTQYFGPGTRLTVL.

The gene calls are TRBV6-5 and TRBJ2-7; a possible D gene is TRBD1 (6 bases). The CDR3 is made up of 13 amino acids. Germline V gives CDR1 MNHEY, CDR2 SVGAGI. With 6 bases removed from V and 9 bases from J, the gap between germline ends came to 18 bases. The chain's CDR3 is CASRPGTPDLQYF. CDR3 coding DNA: TGTGCCAGCAGGCCGGGGACACCCGATTTGCAGTACTTC.

This clone was seen only once. The chain couples TRBV30 to TRBJ2-3, with 13 bases fitting TRBD2. The germline gives CDR1 GTSNPN, CDR2 SVGIG (reference sequence). The CDR3 is 16 amino acids. The ends lost 0 bases at V and 4 bases at J; junction bases unmatched: 4. The CDR3, as DNA: TGTGCCTGGAGTGTAGGGACTAGCGGGAATGCAGATACGCAGTATTTT. It is translated as CAWSVGTSGNADTQYF.

The chain recombines TRBV9 with TRBJ2-3; D call uncertain. V dropped 0 bases and J dropped 1 base, with 15 bases sitting between them. The CDR3 length is 17 residues. Germline values: CDR1 SGDLS, CDR2 YYNGEE. The CDR3 loop reads CASSVAKHLDGTDTQYF. CDR3 coding DNA: TGTGCCAGCAGCGTAGCTAAGCATCTCGATGGCACAGATACGCAGTATTTT.

This clone has only a few counts. This same CDR3 is encoded by further DNA sequences in the sample. CDR3 nucleotides: TGTGCCAGCAGCCCCTCTGGAGGACAGAACCGTGAAGCTTTCTTT. Encoded protein: CASSPSGGQNREAFF. The chain uses TRBV5-6 and TRBJ1-1; TRBD1 might be the D (6 bases). Germline V lookup: CDR1 SGHDT, CDR2 YYEEEE. The ends were cut back, 4 bases at V and 7 bases at J, with 20 bases in the middle. The CDR3 spans 15 residues.

The chain uses TRBV5-4 and TRBJ2-1; tentatively, D is TRBD1 or TRBD2 (5 bases each). Germline loops: CDR1 SGHNT, CDR2 YYREEE (reference sequence). The CDR3 has 14 residues. V lost 4 bases and J 0 bases, leaving 8 bases between the germline ends. The CDR3 sequence: CASSRDGSYNEQFF. The DNA for the CDR3 is TGTGCCAGCAGCCGGGACGGCTCCTACAATGAGCAGTTCTTC.

CDR3 coding DNA: TGTGCCAGCAGTGGCTACCTTCCCGGGACAGGGAATAACGAGCAGTACTTC. This translates into CASSGYLPGTGNNEQYF. The rearrangement links TRBV6-1 to TRBJ2-7, with 9 bases lining up with TRBD1. Losses at the gene ends were 4 bases for V and 5 bases for J; bases not matched to a gene: 15. This CDR3 has 17 residues. CDR1 and CDR2 from the germline V gene are MNHNS and SASEGT.

Regarding this clone: At one end, the junction sequence differs from germline, possibly due to a read error. The CDR3 protein is CASSLSGHQNF. The CDR3 coding sequence is TGTGCCAGCAGCCTTTCGGGACACCAAAATTTT. The chain is built from TRBV28 and TRBJ1-5; TRBD1 might be the D (6 bases). The germline V gene has CDR1 MDHEN and CDR2 SYDVKM. The CDR3 is 11 residues long.

The chain combines TRBV19 with TRBJ2-2, with D unclear. This CDR3 has 13 amino acids. The germline V and J ends were trimmed by 3 bases and 8 bases, with 10 bases remaining between them. Germline CDR1 LNHDA, CDR2 SQIVND (reference sequence). Here the CDR3 DNA reads TGTGCCAGTAGTATGATAGGGCGAGGGGAGCTGTTTTTT. Amino acid sequence: CASSMIGRGELFF.

The rearrangement links TRBV6-1 to TRBJ2-7, with a tentative D call TRBD1 (7 bases). This CDR3 region has 17 residues. V dropped 1 base and J dropped 5 bases, with 21 bases sitting between them. Germline V gives CDR1 MNHNS, CDR2 SASEGT. CDR3 amino acids: CASSEELPGGLGDEQYF. DNA of the CDR3: TGTGCCAGCAGTGAAGAATTACCAGGGGGGCTGGGGGACGAGCAGTACTTC.

The chain employs TRBV7-2 and TRBJ2-7, with D maybe TRBD1 (6 bases). CDR1 and CDR2 (germline): SGHTA, FQGNSA. The CDR3 runs to 14 residues. V shed 1 base and J shed 1 base, with 8 bases lying between them. The CDR3 DNA sequence: TGTGCCAGCAGCTTAGGGACAGTTTCCTACGAGCAGTACTTC. It translates to CASSLGTVSYEQYF.